At least ten counts were recorded for the clone carrying this T cell receptor (beta chain). Its antigen is not known. Amplified regions were TCR beta CDR3 sequences from RNA transcripts. An initial round of RT-PCR targeting the TCR CDR3 relied on the HTBI primer set. Each CDR3 protein gets one entry after TCRdb re-called the multiplex PCR reads with MiXCR. This sample has about 380,000 distinct CDR3 sequences, with about 18% found just once. The data are from a study of T cells in Graves' hyperthyroidism and ophthalmopathy. Together with thyroid ultrasound, orbital computed tomography, serum thyroxine and TRAb, clinical symptoms were used for diagnoses. An approximately 9.8 ml volume of fresh peripheral blood provided the PBMCs. V was pared by 4 bases and J by 7 bases, with 5 bases of the junction left unmatched. The germline V gene has CDR1 SNHLY and CDR2 FYNNEI. The CDR3 runs 13 residues. General study findings and limits: Within blood appeared most thyroid clonotypes that had expanded above 0.001. Before onset, ophthalmopathy was predicted by the model a median around 6 months earlier.

The chain is built from TRBV2 and TRBJ1-2, with 8 positions matching TRBD1. This sequence was found in a young man with Graves' ophthalmopathy. The source material was blood. The CDR3 reads CASSVDRESGYTF. CDR3 nucleotides: TGTGCCAGCAGTGTGGACAGGGAGAGTGGCTACACCTTC.